The rows below give T cell receptor beta chains drawn from one sample of a study of blood T cell repertoires in COVID-19. The table came from immunoSEQ multiplex PCR; TCRdb's copy has only in-frame clones and leaves some out. This table has roughly 30,000 clones, roughly 85% appearing once. Sequences were obtained from peripheral blood. The receptors shown here come from a human donor in a cohort sampled during active COVID-19. Both conserved end residues are part of each CDR3. D genes are given only for firm matches. The size of a clone is reported for some rows only, either as once, few or many, or as a class for expanded clones.

>TRBJ2-7|TRBV2|TRBD2|medium-sized
CASSPWTSGASEQYF
TGTGCCAGCAGTCCGTGGACTAGCGGGGCTTCCGAGCAGTACTTC
>TRBJ1-2|TRBV5-6|NA|NA
CASSNRANYGYTF
TGTGCCAGCAGCAATCGGGCTAACTATGGCTACACCTTC
>TRBJ1-5|TRBV6-2/TRBV6-3|NA|NA
CASSPQWAGDQPQHF
TGTGCCAGCAGCCCCCAGTGGGCAGGGGACCAGCCCCAGCATTTT
>TRBJ1-2|TRBV5-6|TRBD1|NA
CASNTGTDSFYGYTF
TGTGCCAGTAATACCGGGACAGATTCTTTCTATGGCTACACCTTC
>TRBJ2-1|TRBV10-1|TRBD1|NA
CATTRDSNANEQFF
TGCGCCACCACCCGGGACAGTAACGCGAATGAGCAGTTCTTC
>TRBJ1-6|TRBV19|TRBD1|NA
CASGQGNSYNSPLHF
TGTGCCAGTGGACAGGGGAACTCCTATAATTCACCCCTCCACTTT
>TRBJ1-4|TRBV11-2|NA|NA
CASSRGLTNEKLFF
TGTGCCAGCAGCAGGGGACTGACTAATGAAAAACTGTTTTTT
>TRBJ2-7|TRBV15|NA|NA
CATSRIAGLSYEQYF
TGTGCCACCAGCCGGATAGCAGGGTTGTCCTACGAGCAGTACTTC
>TRBJ1-4|TRBV25-1|NA|once
CASSVESGRGNEKLFF
TGTGCCAGCAGTGTAGAATCCGGCCGCGGGAATGAAAAACTGTTTTTT
>TRBJ1-1|TRBV7-9|TRBD1|NA
CASRHTGTGASEAFF
TGTGCCAGCAGGCATACCGGGACAGGGGCGTCTGAAGCTTTCTTT
>TRBJ2-1|TRBV18|TRBD1|NA
CASSPGQGHWNEQFF
TGTGCCAGCTCACCGGGACAGGGGCATTGGAATGAGCAGTTCTTC
>TRBJ1-1|TRBV6-6|NA|NA
CASSFTGENTEAFF
TGTGCCAGCAGCTTTACAGGAGAGAACACTGAAGCTTTCTTT
>TRBJ1-2|TRBV5-5|TRBD1|once
CASSGSGGRNYGYTF
TGTGCCAGCAGCGGGTCAGGGGGGAGAAACTATGGCTACACCTTC
>TRBJ1-5|TRBV19|NA|NA
CASSITDSWSNQPQHF
TGTGCCAGTAGTATAACGGACAGCTGGAGCAATCAGCCCCAGCATTTT
>TRBJ2-5|TRBV5-4|NA|NA
CASSERHGETQYF
TGTGCCAGCAGCGAACGACATGGGGAGACCCAGTACTTC
>TRBJ2-7|TRBV11-3|NA|NA
CASSPRGKGYEQYF
TGTGCCAGCAGCCCTAGAGGGAAGGGCTACGAGCAGTACTTC
>TRBJ2-2|TRBV18|TRBD1|NA
CASSPGQGFTGELFF
TGTGCCAGCTCACCGGGACAGGGTTTTACCGGGGAGCTGTTTTTT
>TRBJ2-3|TRBV15|NA|NA
CATSRDHRGYFTDTQYF
TGTGCCACCAGCAGAGATCATCGGGGTTACTTCACAGATACGCAGTATTTT
>TRBJ1-2|TRBV28|NA|NA
CASTPPGGLYGYTF
TGTGCCAGCACCCCCCCGGGCGGACTATATGGCTACACCTTC
>TRBJ2-5|TRBV5-1|TRBD2|NA
CASSLTASGAQETQYF
TGCGCCAGCAGCTTGACGGCTAGCGGGGCTCAAGAGACCCAGTACTTC
>TRBJ2-3|TRBV2|NA|NA
CASSEWAGSADTQYF
TGTGCCAGCAGTGAATGGGCAGGTTCGGCAGATACGCAGTATTTT
>TRBJ2-5|TRBV3-1/TRBV3-2|NA|once
CASSQAPPPRGHQETQYF
TGTGCCAGCAGCCAAGCTCCCCCCCCCAGGGGCCACCAAGAGACCCAGTACTTC
>TRBJ2-1|TRBV2|TRBD2|NA
CASSELGGEDEQFF
TGTGCCAGCAGTGAATTGGGGGGGGAAGATGAGCAGTTCTTC
>TRBJ2-7|TRBV5-1|NA|few
CASSSGTTRSEQYF
TGCGCCAGCAGCTCCGGGACAACTAGGAGCGAGCAGTACTTC
>TRBJ2-3|TRBV9|NA|NA
CASSVGGQGTDTQYF
TGTGCCAGCAGCGTAGGGGGTCAGGGGACAGATACGCAGTATTTT
>TRBJ2-7|TRBV7-2|NA|once
CASTLRGGSYEQYF
TGTGCCAGCACGCTTCGGGGAGGTTCCTACGAGCAGTACTTC
>TRBJ1-2|TRBV5-1|TRBD1|few
CASSLLGQGAVDGYTF
TGCGCCAGCAGCTTGTTGGGACAGGGCGCTGTGGATGGCTACACCTTC
>TRBJ2-3|TRBV7-8|NA|NA
CASSLRTSTDTQYF
TGTGCCAGCAGCTTAAGGACTAGCACAGATACGCAGTATTTT
>TRBJ2-1|TRBV5-4|TRBD1|once
CASSKWTGKYNEQFF
TGTGCCAGCAGCAAATGGACAGGGAAGTACAATGAGCAGTTCTTC
>TRBJ2-7|TRBV18|TRBD2|NA
CASSLNDLAGGTYEQYF
TGTGCCAGCTCACTAAACGATTTAGCGGGGGGGACCTACGAGCAGTACTTC
>TRBJ1-1|TRBV5-1|NA|NA
CASSLQAMNTEAFF
TGCGCCAGCAGCCTACAGGCGATGAACACTGAAGCTTTCTTT
>TRBJ2-1|TRBV7-2|NA|once
CASSSLRGSSYNEQFF
TGTGCCAGCAGCTCACTACGGGGGAGCTCCTACAATGAGCAGTTCTTC